Given below is one T cell receptor (beta chain) in context. This record comes from a study of type 1 regulatory T cells. Turning to the study itself: T-allo10 is an in vitro-generated, Tr1-enriched CD4 T cell product specific for alloantigen.

TCRdb processed the reads anew with MiXCR; each CDR3 protein has one entry. Of 80,000 to 100,000 distinct CDR3 sequences listed, less than 40% are singletons. Germline V lookup: CDR1 SGHRS, CDR2 YFSETQ. With 2 bases removed from V and 0 bases from J, the gap between germline ends came to 6 bases. CDR3 length equals 14 residues. This TCR was sampled from a human donor in good health. V usage is TRBV5-1 and J usage is TRBJ2-1; D gene ambiguous. Input material: CD4+ T cells, either the whole sample or a sorted fraction (not recorded which). The CDR3 region has the DNA TGCGCCAGCAGCTTCGAGAGCTCCTACAATGAGCAGTTCTTC. This codes for CASSFESSYNEQFF.